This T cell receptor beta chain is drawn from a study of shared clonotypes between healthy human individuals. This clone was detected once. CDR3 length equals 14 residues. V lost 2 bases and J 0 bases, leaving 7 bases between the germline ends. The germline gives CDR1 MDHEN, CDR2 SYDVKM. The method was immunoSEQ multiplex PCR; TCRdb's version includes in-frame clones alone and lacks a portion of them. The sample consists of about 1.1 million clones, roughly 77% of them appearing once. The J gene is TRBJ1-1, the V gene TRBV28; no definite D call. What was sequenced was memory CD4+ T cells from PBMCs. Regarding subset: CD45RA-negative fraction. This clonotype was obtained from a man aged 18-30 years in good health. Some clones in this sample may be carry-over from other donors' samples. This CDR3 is CASSLVQMNTEAFF. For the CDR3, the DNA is TGTGCCAGCAGTTTAGTCCAGATGAACACTGAAGCTTTCTTT.